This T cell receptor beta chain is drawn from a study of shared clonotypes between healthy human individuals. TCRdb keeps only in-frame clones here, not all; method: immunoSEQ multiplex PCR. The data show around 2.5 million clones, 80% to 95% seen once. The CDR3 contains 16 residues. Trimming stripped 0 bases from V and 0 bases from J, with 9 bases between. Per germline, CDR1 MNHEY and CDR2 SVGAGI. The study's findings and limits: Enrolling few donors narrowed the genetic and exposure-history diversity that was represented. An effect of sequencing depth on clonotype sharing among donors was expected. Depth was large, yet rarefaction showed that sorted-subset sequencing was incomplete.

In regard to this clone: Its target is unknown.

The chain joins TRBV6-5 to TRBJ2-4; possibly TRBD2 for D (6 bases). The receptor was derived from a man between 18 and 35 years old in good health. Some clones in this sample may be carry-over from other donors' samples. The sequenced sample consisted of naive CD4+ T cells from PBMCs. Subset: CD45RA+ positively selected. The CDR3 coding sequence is TGTGCCAGCAGTTACTCGTTGGGACTAGCCAAAAACATTCAGTACTTC. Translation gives CASSYSLGLAKNIQYF.